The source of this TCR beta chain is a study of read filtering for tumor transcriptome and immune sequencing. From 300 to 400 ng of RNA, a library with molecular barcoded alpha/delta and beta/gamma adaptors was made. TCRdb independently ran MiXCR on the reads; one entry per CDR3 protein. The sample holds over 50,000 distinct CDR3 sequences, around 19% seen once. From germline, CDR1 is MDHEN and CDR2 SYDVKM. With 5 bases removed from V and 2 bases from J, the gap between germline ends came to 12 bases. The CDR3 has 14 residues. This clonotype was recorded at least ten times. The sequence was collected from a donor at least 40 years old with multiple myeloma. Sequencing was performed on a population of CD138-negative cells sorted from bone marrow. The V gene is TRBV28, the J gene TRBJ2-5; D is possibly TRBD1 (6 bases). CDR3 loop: CASSTPTGQETQYF. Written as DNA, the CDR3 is TGTGCCAGCAGTACCCCGACAGGTCAAGAGACCCAGTACTTC.